This is a list of T cell receptor beta chains from one sample in a study of T-cell reconstitution after alpha-beta-depleted transplantation in children. Via MiXCR, TCRdb re-called the PCR reads, giving one row per CDR3 protein. The sample has 670,000 or so distinct CDR3 sequences, 10% to 15% seen once. This specimen consisted of PBMCs, obtained before TCRalphabeta/CD19-depleted stem cell transplant. The source is a girl between 2 and 10 years old with congenital amegakaryocytic thrombocytopenia, due to receive a stem cell transplant. Both conserved end residues are part of each CDR3. The order of the fields is J gene, V gene, clone size, D gene, CDR3 DNA, CDR3 protein. A D gene is named only where the DNA matches it firmly. The size of a clone is reported for some rows only, either as once, few or many, or as a class for expanded clones.

J: TRBJ1-2; V: TRBV20-1; size: many; D: .; DNA: TGCAGTGCTAGAGATCCGAGACAGTATGGCTACACCTTC; CDR3: CSARDPRQYGYTF
J: TRBJ2-7; V: TRBV5-1; size: few; D: .; DNA: TGCGCCAGCAGCTTGGGACGGGAGTTCGAGCAGTACTTC; CDR3: CASSLGREFEQYF
J: TRBJ1-1; V: TRBV12-3/TRBV12-4; size: .; D: TRBD1; DNA: TGTGCCAGCAGTCCCGGGACAGGGACGAACACTGAAGCTTTCTTT; CDR3: CASSPGTGTNTEAFF
J: TRBJ2-1; V: TRBV7-9; size: few; D: TRBD2; DNA: TGTGCCAGCAGCTTACCGGGACTAGCTTCCAATGAGCAGTTCTTC; CDR3: CASSLPGLASNEQFF
J: TRBJ2-1; V: TRBV5-1; size: .; D: .; DNA: TGCTCCAGCAGCCCCACTAGCCGGGGTGAGCAGTTCTTC; CDR3: CSSSPTSRGEQFF
J: TRBJ2-2; V: TRBV5-5; size: few; D: .; DNA: TGTGCCAGCAGCTTGTTTTTGGTGAACACCGGGGAGCTGTTTTTT; CDR3: CASSLFLVNTGELFF
J: TRBJ2-7; V: TRBV29-1; size: many; D: TRBD2; DNA: TGCAGCGTTGAAGAAGCCCTAAGACTAGCGGGACCACCCCACTACGAGCAGTACTTC; CDR3: CSVEEALRLAGPPHYEQYF
J: TRBJ2-7; V: TRBV7-9; size: few; D: .; DNA: TGTGCCAGCAGCCCCAAAGGTATACCTCAGCAGTACTTC; CDR3: CASSPKGIPQQYF
J: TRBJ1-5; V: TRBV28; size: many; D: .; DNA: TGTGCCAGCAGTTTATGGGCAGATTCCAATCAGCCCCAGCATTTT; CDR3: CASSLWADSNQPQHF
J: TRBJ2-1; V: TRBV9; size: .; D: TRBD2; DNA: TGTGCCAGCAGCGATCGAGCGGGGGGAACCTACAATGAGCAGTTCTTC; CDR3: CASSDRAGGTYNEQFF
J: TRBJ2-3; V: TRBV20-1; size: .; D: TRBD2; DNA: TGCAGTGCCCAGGGACTAGCAATTGCCACAGATACGCAGTATTTT; CDR3: CSAQGLAIATDTQYF
J: TRBJ2-1; V: TRBV7-2; size: many; D: TRBD2; DNA: TGTGCCAGCAACTACAAGGTGGGGACTAGCAGGAATGAGCAGTTCTTC; CDR3: CASNYKVGTSRNEQFF
J: TRBJ1-6; V: TRBV20-1; size: few; D: TRBD1; DNA: TGCAGTGCTAGATTCCCGGACAGGGACGGCGCCCTCCACTTT; CDR3: CSARFPDRDGALHF
J: TRBJ2-7; V: TRBV2; size: few; D: .; DNA: TGTGCCAGCAGCGACCCCTCGCCCGGGACACGGCTCTACGAGCAGTACTTC; CDR3: CASSDPSPGTRLYEQYF
J: TRBJ2-6; V: TRBV12-3/TRBV12-4; size: .; D: TRBD1; DNA: TGTGCCAGCAGCGACAGGGGAGGAATTAACGGGGGCTCTGGGGCCAACGTCCTGACTTTC; CDR3: CASSDRGGINGGSGANVLTF
J: TRBJ2-1; V: TRBV10-3; size: many; D: TRBD2; DNA: TGTGCCATCAAAAGCGGGACTAGCGAGTACAATGAGCAGTTCTTC; CDR3: CAIKSGTSEYNEQFF
J: TRBJ1-6; V: TRBV29-1; size: many; D: TRBD1; DNA: TGCAGCGTTGAAGGGGACAGCTCCTATAATTCACCCCTCCACTTT; CDR3: CSVEGDSSYNSPLHF
J: TRBJ2-5; V: TRBV7-2; size: many; D: .; DNA: TGTGCCAGCAGCCTCAGATCAGAGACCCAGTACTTC; CDR3: CASSLRSETQYF
J: TRBJ2-5; V: TRBV7-9; size: few; D: .; DNA: TGTGCCAGCAGCTTAGTAGGAGTGGGGAAAGAGACCCAGTACTTC; CDR3: CASSLVGVGKETQYF
J: TRBJ1-4; V: TRBV12-3/TRBV12-4; size: .; D: TRBD1; DNA: TGTGCCAGCAGTTTGGCCCAGGGGGCGATTAAACTGTTTTTT; CDR3: CASSLAQGAIKLFF
J: TRBJ2-7; V: TRBV13; size: many; D: TRBD2; DNA: TGTGCCAGCAGCATACTAGCGGGCCTTACCTACGAGCAGTACTTC; CDR3: CASSILAGLTYEQYF
J: TRBJ2-1; V: TRBV20-1; size: few; D: TRBD1; DNA: TGCAGTGCTAGTCCCAGACAGGGGTGGACCTCCTACAATGAGCAGTTCTTC; CDR3: CSASPRQGWTSYNEQFF
J: TRBJ2-1; V: TRBV7-8; size: many; D: TRBD1; DNA: TGTGCCAGCAGCCCCCCGCTCCGGGACAGGGGAAGTAATGAGCAGTTCTTC; CDR3: CASSPPLRDRGSNEQFF
J: TRBJ2-7; V: TRBV6-2/TRBV6-3; size: many; D: .; DNA: TGTGCCAGCAGTTCGCAGGGGAACTTCCCCTACGAGCAGTACTTC; CDR3: CASSSQGNFPYEQYF
J: TRBJ2-1; V: TRBV6-5; size: many; D: TRBD1; DNA: TGTGCCAGCAGTTACTCGGGCCGGGACAGGGGTTACAATGAGCAGTTCTTC; CDR3: CASSYSGRDRGYNEQFF
J: TRBJ1-1; V: TRBV6-5; size: .; D: TRBD1; DNA: TGTGCCAGCAGTTACGCCGGGACAGAGAACACTGAAGCTTTCTTT; CDR3: CASSYAGTENTEAFF
J: TRBJ2-1; V: TRBV20-1; size: many; D: TRBD2; DNA: TGCAGTGCTAGAGAACAGCGGGAACCTCCTTACAATGAGCAGTTCTTC; CDR3: CSAREQREPPYNEQFF
J: TRBJ1-4; V: TRBV11-2; size: few; D: .; DNA: TGTGCCAGCCGCTTTGGGGGATTTAATGAAAAACTGTTTTTT; CDR3: CASRFGGFNEKLFF
J: TRBJ1-5; V: TRBV6-4; size: .; D: .; DNA: TGTGCCAGCTGTTTGATGGTAGGAGCGAGATCGGGGAGCAATCAGCCCCAGCATTTT; CDR3: CASCLMVGARSGSNQPQHF
J: TRBJ2-4; V: TRBV13; size: few; D: TRBD1; DNA: TGTGCCAGCAGTCATACGGGACAGGGAAGTTGGTTGGCCAAAAACATTCAGTACTTC; CDR3: CASSHTGQGSWLAKNIQYF
J: TRBJ2-3; V: TRBV25-1; size: many; D: TRBD2; DNA: TGTGCCAGCAGTGAATTAGCGGGAGCCATCACAAATACGCAGTATTTT; CDR3: CASSELAGAITNTQYF
J: TRBJ2-1; V: TRBV20-1; size: few; D: .; DNA: TGCAGTGCTAGACTGGTCCGGGACGGGGATGAGCAGTTCTTC; CDR3: CSARLVRDGDEQFF